This entry is about one TCR beta chain. Its antigen remains unidentified. Germline loops: CDR1 SGHTA, CDR2 FQGTGA. This CDR3 is 16 amino acids long. Trimming at V came to 4 bases and at J to 4 bases, leaving 10 bases not matched to a gene. With 60 Vbeta and 13 Jbeta primers, the PCR was carried out. Repertoires were generated with immunoSEQ multiplex PCR, while TCRdb's copy carries only in-frame clones and drops some. This table has 80,000 to 100,000 clones, about 70% appearing once. This entry comes from a study of cytomegalovirus exposure and HLA in healthy donors. Study background: The study placed around 80% of its approximately 360 genotyped donors in the Caucasian-associated ancestry cluster.

Broader study findings: Most of the CMV-associated TCR beta chains (in a later analysis) appeared to be HLA-restricted. Per published reports, the classifier diagnosed cytomegalovirus status with high specificity and sensitivity. The study flagged roughly 160 TCR beta chains as cytomegalovirus-associated.

The origin of this receptor is a female donor in good health and CMV-seronegative. The sequencing input was PBMCs. The chain links TRBV7-3 to TRBJ2-3, with 8 bases fitting TRBD2. CDR3 DNA sequence: TGTGCCAGCAGCTCAATGACTAGCGTCGGGGCAGATACGCAGTATTTT. Encoded protein: CASSSMTSVGADTQYF.